The sequence of this TCR beta chain was determined in a study of PD-L1 blockade in urothelial cancer. For the study at large: Blood was evaluated 3 weeks (second dose) and 6 weeks after therapy began. T cells were recovered from blood samples at a median of roughly 150,000. Findings of the study overall: At the 3-week point, tumor-associated blood clones expanded more in durable-benefit patients.

The CDR3 loop spans 13 amino acids. The germline V gene has CDR1 MNHEY and CDR2 SVGAGI. Trimming shortened V by 6 bases and J by 12 bases, and 18 bases separated the two germline ends. Concerning this clone: Its antigen is not identified.

Urothelial carcinoma affected the patients, and it was locally advanced or metastatic. Assay: immunoSEQ multiplex PCR; the TCRdb copy retains only in-frame clones and omits some. The data show under 130,000 clones, around 82% seen once. This TCR was recovered from a man in his forties or fifties with urothelial cancer. Material: PBMCs, obtained around atezolizumab (anti-PD-L1) treatment. The J gene is TRBJ2-1, the V gene TRBV6-5; D might be TRBD2 (6 bases). The CDR3 sequence: CASRDPSAKGQFF. The CDR3 DNA reads TGTGCCAGCAGGGATCCTAGCGCCAAGGGGCAGTTCTTC.